The rows below give T cell receptor beta chains drawn from one sample of a study of cytomegalovirus exposure and HLA in healthy donors. Clones were read by immunoSEQ multiplex PCR, and TCRdb kept only the in-frame ones, dropping some. In the table there are roughly 70,000 clones, 80% to 90% of which are singletons. The sample taken for sequencing was PBMCs. These receptors were collected from a woman in her twenties or thirties in good health and CMV-seropositive. The CDR3 runs from the conserved cysteine through the conserved F or W. Clone size is given for some rows only: seen once, a few or many times, or a class if the clone is expanded.

TRBJ2-1,NA,TRBV28,CASSLAGAGKGEQFF
TRBJ1-1,once,TRBV19,CASSPMKNTEAFF
TRBJ2-5,NA,TRBV5-1,CASSFSSGLAGQETQYF
TRBJ2-7,NA,TRBV11-2,CASSLVVSPSSYEQYF
TRBJ2-7,NA,TRBV7-9,CASSSTGYYEQYF
TRBJ2-7,NA,TRBV28,CASSPSGTGGYEQYF
TRBJ2-7,NA,TRBV5-1,CASSQAPDSLGEQYF
TRBJ2-5,NA,TRBV4-1,CAPKSPRTSGRAGEQYF
TRBJ1-2,few,TRBV20-1,CSARTGQGYTF
TRBJ1-2,NA,TRBV7-9,CASSLGTGGRGNYGYTF
TRBJ1-1,NA,TRBV5-1,CASSPGTVDLNTEAFF
TRBJ2-6,NA,TRBV6-6,CASSYSSISGANVLTF
TRBJ2-1,NA,TRBV9,CASRPGLAAHEQFF
TRBJ2-1,NA,TRBV27,CASSLREAAYNEQFF
TRBJ2-7,NA,TRBV28,CASHRTGGIYEQYF
TRBJ2-3,NA,TRBV7-6,CASSYPSGRASTDTQYF
TRBJ1-2,NA,TRBV11-2,CASSPAPGQELYGYTF
TRBJ2-1,NA,TRBV11-2,CASSLGTGGTYNEQFF
TRBJ2-1,once,TRBV10-2,CASSETSGRGEQFF
TRBJ1-5,NA,TRBV27,CASSFSGDNQPQHF
TRBJ2-7,NA,TRBV19,CASSLGLAGSYEQYF
TRBJ2-2,once,TRBV6-6,CASSTTGGPGELFF
TRBJ2-3,NA,TRBV11-2,CASRGQGYTDTQYF
TRBJ2-6,NA,TRBV5-1,CASSLEVGAPGANVLTF
TRBJ2-1,once,TRBV10-3,CAIRYTSGRINEQFF
TRBJ2-1,few,TRBV6-5,CASRRQGRYNEQFF
NA,NA,TRBV18,CASSPRSYEQYF
TRBJ2-7,few,TRBV7-9,CASSSSRGSYEQYF
TRBJ1-1,NA,TRBV27,CASSFLSTGEAFF
TRBJ1-1,few,TRBV5-1,CASSEVSNTEAFF
TRBJ2-7,NA,TRBV4-2,CASSQERGSYEQYF
TRBJ2-7,NA,TRBV19,CASTGDAYEQYF
TRBJ1-1,NA,TRBV30,CAGYPTGPNTEAFF
NA,NA,TRBV6-1,CASSQGARYEQYF
TRBJ2-2,NA,TRBV19,CASSMLSSGRELFF
TRBJ2-3,NA,TRBV4-2,CASSRNGGSGSTDTQYF
TRBJ2-1,NA,TRBV28,CASSSPSGINEQFF
TRBJ2-3,once,TRBV5-1,CASSLRAGAGDTQYF
TRBJ2-3,NA,TRBV5-1,CASSSAGEQSTQYF
TRBJ1-1,NA,TRBV5-6,CASQQGNTEAFF
TRBJ2-5,NA,TRBV6-5,CASSWGQGALETQYF
TRBJ2-3,few,TRBV4-2,CASSQDFVTSGTITDTQYF
TRBJ2-7,NA,TRBV27,CASSSGLAGVYEQYF
TRBJ2-3,NA,TRBV25-1,CASSSSTGPDTQYF
TRBJ1-2,once,TRBV19,CASSINPGTANYGYTF
TRBJ2-1,NA,TRBV15,CATSTRPGLAGSNEQFF
TRBJ2-5,NA,TRBV18,CASSPSGQGPEGTQYF
TRBJ2-5,NA,TRBV6-1,CASLFGGGRQETQYF